Below, 26 T cell receptor beta chains from the same sample are listed, as sequenced in a study of Graves' ophthalmopathy and Graves' hyperthyroidism. RNA served as the template for amplifying TCR beta CDR3 regions. First-round RT-PCR with HTBI primers preceded a second-round multiplex PCR. A single record per CDR3 protein comes from TCRdb applying MiXCR to the multiplex PCR reads. The sample records some 360,000 distinct CDR3 sequences, roughly 15% being singletons. The sequenced material came from peripheral blood. All receptors derive from an adult woman with stable Graves' hyperthyroidism.

This clonotype was seen ten or more times. The chain is built from TRBV24-1 and TRBJ2-5; 7 bases line up with TRBD1. J gave up 2 bases and V 4 bases, and 12 bases lay outside the gene matches. Germline CDR1 reads KGHDR; CDR2 reads SFDVKD. The CDR3 runs to 17 residues. DNA for the CDR3: TGTGCCACCAGTGAGTTTTCTTGGGACAGACAACAAGAGACCCAGTACTTC. Translation gives CATSEFSWDRQQETQYF.

The sample holds a few counts of this clonotype. The chain has TRBV4-3 and TRBJ2-2; D is unresolved. Germline V gene sequence: CDR1 LGHNA, CDR2 YSLEER. This CDR3 is built from 14 residues. V dropped 4 bases and J dropped 4 bases, with 10 bases sitting between them. The CDR3 DNA follows: TGCGCCAGCAGCCGTTCTGCTTTCACCGGGGAGCTGTTTTTT. Translating gives CASSRSAFTGELFF.

The table lists this clonotype with many counts. The chain recombines TRBV13 with TRBJ1-2, with D tentatively TRBD1 (6 bases). V shed 7 bases and J shed 8 bases, with 17 bases lying between them. There are 13 residues in the CDR3. Germline V lookup: CDR1 PRHDT, CDR2 FYEKMQ (reference sequence). The CDR3 here is CASTLGRGAGYTF. The CDR3 DNA reads as TGTGCCAGCACCCTCGGACGGGGGGCGGGCTACACCTTC. The full variable domain, with the rest looked up from reference TRBV13 and TRBJ1-2, is AAGVIQSPRHLIKEKRETATLKCYPIPRHDTVYWYQQGPGQDPQFLISFYEKMQSDKGSIPDRFSAQQFSDYHSELNMSSLELGDSALYFCASTLGRGAGYTFGSGTRLTVV.

On this clonotype: This could be a read error, since a much larger clone is one nucleotide away. The gene calls are TRBV6-2 or TRBV6-3 and TRBJ2-7; TRBD1 aligns across 9 bases. Germline V gene sequence: CDR1 MNHEY, CDR2 SVGEGT. Trimming took 2 bases from V and 1 from J; bases not matched to a gene: 3. This CDR3 region has 15 residues. The CDR3 here is CASSYAGTGSYEQYF. CDR3 coding DNA: TGTGCCAGCAGTTACGCCGGGACAGGGTCCTACGAGCAGTACTTC.

This clonotype showed up just a few times. This sequence joins TRBV6-2 or TRBV6-3 and TRBJ2-3, with TRBD2 matching over 9 bases. J was trimmed by 1 base and V by 5 bases; bases with no gene match: 13. In germline, CDR1 is MNHEY, CDR2 SVGEGT. This CDR3 is 18 amino acids long. The CDR3 bases are TGTGCCAGCAGTCTCTGGGCTAGCGGGACCGCTCGCACAGATACGCAGTATTTT. Encoded protein: CASSLWASGTARTDTQYF.

This clonotype showed up many times. The chain recombines TRBV7-8 with TRBJ2-7; D is undetermined. Trimming took off 6 bases at V and 2 bases at J, with 11 bases between the two ends. The CDR3 is 13 residues long. Germline V gives CDR1 SGHVS, CDR2 FQNEAQ. CDR3 DNA: TGTGCCAGCAGTCTTGGCCCACCCTACGAGCAGTACTTC. Encoded protein: CASSLGPPYEQYF.

This clonotype was seen ten or more times. V gene TRBV28 combines with J gene TRBJ1-3; TRBD1 is a possible D gene (6 bases). Trimming cost V 5 bases and J 3 bases, with 17 bases left between them. The CDR3 consists of 16 residues. Germline V gene lookup returns CDR1 MDHEN and CDR2 SYDVKM. The CDR3 loop reads CASSARQVFDGNTIYF. For the CDR3, the DNA is TGTGCCAGCAGTGCCCGACAGGTGTTCGATGGAAACACCATATATTTT.

This clonotype was detected ten times or more. This rearrangement joins TRBV18 to TRBJ2-5; unclear D gene. Per germline, CDR1 KGHSH and CDR2 LQKENI. Trimming removed 0 bases from V and 5 bases from J, with 13 bases in between. CDR3 length: 15 amino acids. The CDR3 loop reads CASSPPGGTGETQYF. The CDR3 DNA is TGTGCCAGCTCACCACCGGGCGGAACGGGCGAGACCCAGTACTTC.

This clonotype was seen ten or more times. The chain is built from TRBV25-1 and TRBJ2-7; 13 positions match TRBD2. The CDR3 covers 14 residues. The trim removed 6 bases at V and 6 bases at J, leaving 5 bases unmatched. Germline values: CDR1 MGHDK, CDR2 SYGVNS. CDR3 region: CASRGLAGLGEQYF. CDR3 sequence (DNA): TGTGCCAGCAGGGGACTAGCGGGATTGGGCGAGCAGTACTTC.

In this sample, this clonotype turned up many times. The rearrangement links TRBV2 to TRBJ2-5, with D possibly being TRBD2 (6 bases). Trimming removed 8 bases from V and 1 base from J, with 14 bases in between. The germline CDR1 and CDR2 sequences are SNHLY and FYNNEI. The CDR3 totals 14 residues. DNA for the CDR3: TGTGCCAGCCTCTGGAGGGACTCCCAAGAGACCCAGTACTTC. Its translation: CASLWRDSQETQYF.

In this sample, this clonotype turned up once. A read error is likely, as this CDR3 ends without the conserved phenylalanine or tryptophan. The chain combines TRBV6-1 with TRBJ1-1; TRBD1 matches 8 bases. The V and J ends lost 8 bases and 4 bases, in that order; junction bases with no gene match: 9. Germline V gene data show CDR1 as MNHNS and CDR2 as SASEGT. The CDR3 extends over 14 amino acids. CDR3 sequence: CASARQGAVTEAFY. The CDR3 nucleotides are TGTGCCAGCGCTAGGCAGGGGGCTGTCACTGAAGCTTTCTAT.

This clonotype was seen at least ten times. The DNA of the CDR3 is TGTGCCAGCAGTGCCCGCCAGGGCTATGGCTACACCTTC. It specifies CASSARQGYGYTF. J is TRBJ1-2 and V is TRBV27, with D perhaps TRBD1 (5 bases). Deletions cut 5 bases from V and 4 bases from J, with 11 bases between. The CDR3 runs 13 residues. Per the germline V gene, CDR1 is MNHEY and CDR2 is SMNVEV (reference sequence).

At least ten counts were recorded for this clonotype. J is TRBJ1-1 and V is TRBV11-2; D is unresolved. Trimming left V 2 bases short and J 1 base short, with 8 bases between. Germline loops: CDR1 SGHAT, CDR2 FQNNGV. The CDR3 is made up of 14 amino acids. CDR3 sequence (DNA): TGTGCCAGCAGCTTACGGCCCGGGAACACTGAAGCTTTCTTT. It is translated as CASSLRPGNTEAFF.

For this clonotype: One base away lies a much larger clone, so this may be a sequencing read error. The J gene is TRBJ2-5, the V gene TRBV28; TRBD2 matches 10 bases. CDR1 and CDR2 (germline): MDHEN, SYDVKM. This CDR3 has 13 amino acids. In DNA, the CDR3 is TGTGCCAGCAGGCTCCTAGCGGGAGAGACCAAGTACTTC. Protein product: CASRLLAGETKYF.

This clonotype was seen repeatedly, ten times or more. The chain links TRBV20-1 to TRBJ2-2; D is possibly TRBD2 (5 bases). The CDR3 contains 14 residues. The V gene lost 4 bases and the J gene lost 0 bases, with 9 bases spanning the gap. In germline, CDR1 is DFQATT, CDR2 SNEGSKA (reference sequence). The CDR3 loop reads CSAIDGANTGELFF. CDR3 DNA sequence: TGCAGTGCTATCGACGGGGCGAACACCGGGGAGCTGTTTTTT.

This chain uses TRBV3-1 with TRBJ2-4, with 10 nucleotides matching TRBD1. The CDR3 has 14 residues. Germline CDR1 is LGHDT and CDR2 is YNNKEL (reference sequence). V trimming: 3 bases; J trimming: 8 bases; junction bases outside the gene matches: 4. The CDR3 protein is CASSQTGGSDIQYF. CDR3 DNA sequence: TGTGCCAGCAGCCAGACAGGGGGCTCTGACATTCAGTACTTC.

At least ten counts were recorded for this clonotype. This rearrangement joins TRBV6-2 or TRBV6-3 to TRBJ1-2, with D hard to call. In germline, CDR1 is MNHEY, CDR2 SVGEGT. This CDR3 region has 13 residues. The V end lost 6 bases, the J end lost 6 bases, and 14 bases lay between the germline ends. In DNA form, the CDR3 reads TGTGCCAGCAGCCGGTCTGGGAACCATGGCTACACCTTC. It encodes CASSRSGNHGYTF.

The chain carries TRBV12-3 or TRBV12-4 and TRBJ2-7; 10 bases map to TRBD2. V was clipped by 4 bases and J by 12 bases; unmatched bases: 12. The CDR3 has 14 amino acids. In DNA form, the CDR3 reads TGTGCCAGCAGTTCGAGAACTAGCGGGACTCTCCCGTACTTC. It specifies CASSSRTSGTLPYF.

This clonotype was detected ten times or more. V usage is TRBV7-9 and J usage is TRBJ2-7; 7 bases fit TRBD2. V lost 4 bases to trimming and J lost 6 bases; unmatched junction nucleotides: 12. CDR3 length: 15 amino acids. Germline-derived CDR1 and CDR2 are SEHNR and FQNEAQ (reference sequence). The CDR3 DNA reads TGTGCCAGCAGCTCCCCCCGAGGGAGGGCCTTCGAGCAGTACTTC. Its translation is CASSSPRGRAFEQYF. The entire variable domain, with the rest obtained from reference TRBV7-9 and TRBJ2-7, is as follows: DTGVSQNPRHKITKRGQNVTFRCDPISEHNRLYWYRQTLGQGPEFLTYFQNEAQLEKSRLLSDRFSAERPKGSFSTLEIQRTEQGDSAMYLCASSSPRGRAFEQYFGPGTRLTVT.

Many counts were recorded for this clonotype. The CDR3 loop reads CSARVVQGAGYTF. CDR3 sequence (DNA): TGCAGTGCTAGAGTGGTACAGGGGGCTGGCTACACCTTC. V gene TRBV20-1 combines with J gene TRBJ1-2; 9 bases match TRBD1. Germline values: CDR1 DFQATT, CDR2 SNEGSKA (reference sequence). The CDR3 has 13 residues. V was pared by 1 base and J by 7 bases, with 4 bases of the junction left unmatched.

This clonotype was seen many times. This chain links TRBV20-1 with TRBJ2-7; D is tentatively TRBD1 or TRBD2 (5 bases each). Germline CDR1 DFQATT, CDR2 SNEGSKA (reference sequence). V lost 4 bases to trimming and J lost 0 bases, with 10 bases between them. The CDR3 consists of 13 residues. CDR3 in amino acids: CSATAGTSYEQYF. For the CDR3, the DNA is TGCAGTGCTACCGCAGGGACCTCCTACGAGCAGTACTTC.

This clonotype appeared many times. The chain recombines TRBV27 with TRBJ2-7, with D perhaps TRBD2 (7 bases). V lost 6 bases to trimming and J lost 7 bases, with 19 bases between them. The CDR3 contains 14 residues. Per germline, CDR1 MNHEY and CDR2 SMNVEV (reference sequence). CDR3 in amino acids: CASSPGRGPSEQYF. In nucleotides, the CDR3 is TGTGCCAGCAGCCCCGGGCGGGGGCCGTCTGAGCAGTACTTC.

J is TRBJ1-6 and V is TRBV12-3 or TRBV12-4, with D possibly being TRBD1 (6 bases). This CDR3 has 14 residues. V was pared by 5 bases and J by 9 bases, with 14 bases between. The CDR3 DNA reads as TGTGCCAGCAGTGGTGGACAGAGGACTTCACCCCTCCACTTT. Protein: CASSGGQRTSPLHF.

This clonotype appeared a few times. The V and J genes are TRBV6-5 and TRBJ2-7, with unresolved D. V lost 4 bases, J lost 2 bases, and 12 bases lay in between. Germline loops: CDR1 MNHEY, CDR2 SVGAGI. This CDR3 is built from 14 residues. The CDR3 bases are TGTGCCAGCAGTTCCGCGAGGATCCCCTACGAGCAGTACTTC. This sequence encodes CASSSARIPYEQYF.

There are many counts of this clonotype. The chain employs TRBV20-1 and TRBJ2-7; D gene unclear. The germline gives CDR1 DFQATT, CDR2 SNEGSKA (reference sequence). CDR3 length equals 10 residues. V was pared by 5 bases and J by 6 bases, with 8 bases between. The CDR3 sequence: CSADWGEQYF. The CDR3 DNA follows: TGCAGTGCTGACTGGGGCGAGCAGTACTTC.

Only a few counts were recorded for this clonotype. The CDR3: CASSPHLGNQPQHF. CDR3 nucleotides: TGCGCCAGCAGCCCGCACCTCGGAAATCAGCCCCAGCATTTT. This chain uses TRBV4-3 with TRBJ1-5, with D unresolved. There are 14 residues in the CDR3. The ends were cut back, 4 bases at V and 4 bases at J, with 11 bases in the middle. Per germline, CDR1 LGHNA and CDR2 YSLEER.